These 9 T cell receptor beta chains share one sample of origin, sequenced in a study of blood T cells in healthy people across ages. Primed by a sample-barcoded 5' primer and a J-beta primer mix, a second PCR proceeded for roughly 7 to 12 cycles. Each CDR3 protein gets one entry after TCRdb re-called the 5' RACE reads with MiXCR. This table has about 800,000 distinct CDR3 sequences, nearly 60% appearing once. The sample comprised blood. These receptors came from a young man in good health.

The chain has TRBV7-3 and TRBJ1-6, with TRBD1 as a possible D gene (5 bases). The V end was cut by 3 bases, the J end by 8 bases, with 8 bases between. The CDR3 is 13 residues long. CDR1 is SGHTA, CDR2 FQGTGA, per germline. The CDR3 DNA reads TGTGCCAGCAGCTTGCAGGGCTATTCACCCCTCCACTTT. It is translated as CASSLQGYSPLHF.

Written as DNA, the CDR3 is TGCGCCAGCAGGACCGACTCGACTAGCACAGATACGCAGTATTTT. This encodes CASRTDSTSTDTQYF. This chain joins TRBV5-1 and TRBJ2-3; D uncertain. The CDR3 is 15 residues long. The V end was cut by 5 bases, the J end by 0 bases, with 13 bases between. Germline V CDR1 and CDR2: SGHRS, YFSETQ.

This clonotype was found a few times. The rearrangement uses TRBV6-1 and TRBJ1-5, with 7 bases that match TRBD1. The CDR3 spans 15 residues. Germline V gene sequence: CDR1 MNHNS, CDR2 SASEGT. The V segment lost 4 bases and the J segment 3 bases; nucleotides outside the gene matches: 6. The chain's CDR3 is CASSVAGGYNQPQHF. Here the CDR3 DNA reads TGTGCCAGCAGTGTAGCAGGGGGTTACAATCAGCCCCAGCATTTT.

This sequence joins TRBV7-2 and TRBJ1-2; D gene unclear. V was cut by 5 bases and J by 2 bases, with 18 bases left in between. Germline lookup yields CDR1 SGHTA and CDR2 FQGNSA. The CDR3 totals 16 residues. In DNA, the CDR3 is TGTGCCAGCAGCATCAGGCCACAATTAACAAACTATGGCTACACCTTC. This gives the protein CASSIRPQLTNYGYTF.

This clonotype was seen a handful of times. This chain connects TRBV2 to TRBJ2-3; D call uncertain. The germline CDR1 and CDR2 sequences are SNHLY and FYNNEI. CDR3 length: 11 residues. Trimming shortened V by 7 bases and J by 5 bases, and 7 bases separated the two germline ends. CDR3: CASTEIDTQYF. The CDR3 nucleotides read TGTGCCAGCACCGAGATAGATACGCAGTATTTT.

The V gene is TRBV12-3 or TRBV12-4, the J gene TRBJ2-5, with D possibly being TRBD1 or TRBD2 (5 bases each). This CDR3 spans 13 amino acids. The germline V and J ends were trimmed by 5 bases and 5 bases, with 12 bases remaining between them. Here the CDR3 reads CASSARAGETQYF. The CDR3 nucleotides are TGTGCCAGCAGTGCCAGGGCGGGTGAGACCCAGTACTTC.

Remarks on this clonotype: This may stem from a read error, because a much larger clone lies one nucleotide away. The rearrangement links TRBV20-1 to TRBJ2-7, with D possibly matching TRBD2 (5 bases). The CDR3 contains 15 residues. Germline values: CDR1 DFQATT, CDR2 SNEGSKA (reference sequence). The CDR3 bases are TGCAGTGCTCCGAAAGAAGGGAGCGGAGCCTACGAGCGGTACTTC. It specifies CSAPKEGSGAYERYF.

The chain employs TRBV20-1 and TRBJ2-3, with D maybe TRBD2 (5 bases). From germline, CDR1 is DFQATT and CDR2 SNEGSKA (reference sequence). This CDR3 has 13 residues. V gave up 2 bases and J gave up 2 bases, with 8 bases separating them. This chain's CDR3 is CSARTGNTDTQYF. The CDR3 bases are TGCAGTGCTAGAACCGGGAACACAGATACGCAGTATTTT.

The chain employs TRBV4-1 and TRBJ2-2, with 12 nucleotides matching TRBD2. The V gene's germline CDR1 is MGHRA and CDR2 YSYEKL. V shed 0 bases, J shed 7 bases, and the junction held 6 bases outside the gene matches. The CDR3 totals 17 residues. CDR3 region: CASSQEASGGAVGELFF. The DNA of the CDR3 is TGCGCCAGCAGCCAAGAGGCTAGCGGGGGGGCGGTCGGGGAGCTGTTTTTT.